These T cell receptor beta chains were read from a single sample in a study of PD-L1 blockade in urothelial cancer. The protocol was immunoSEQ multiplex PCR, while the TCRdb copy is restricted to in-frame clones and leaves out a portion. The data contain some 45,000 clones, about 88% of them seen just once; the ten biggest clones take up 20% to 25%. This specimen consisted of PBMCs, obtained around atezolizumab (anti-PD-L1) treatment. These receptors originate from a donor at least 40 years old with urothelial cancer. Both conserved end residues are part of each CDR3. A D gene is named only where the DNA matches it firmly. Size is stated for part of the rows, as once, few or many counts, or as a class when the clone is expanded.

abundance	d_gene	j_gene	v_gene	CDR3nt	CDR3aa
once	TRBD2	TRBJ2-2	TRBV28	TGTGCCAGCAGGACTAGCGGGGTAACCGGGGAGCTGTTTTTT	CASRTSGVTGELFF
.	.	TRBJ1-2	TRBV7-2	TGTGCCAGCAGCCCCCGGCGGGGGGGCGACTATGGCTACACCTTC	CASSPRRGGDYGYTF
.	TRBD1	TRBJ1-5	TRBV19	TGTGCCAGTAGTACCGACAGGGGGGGCAATCAGCCCCAGCATTTT	CASSTDRGGNQPQHF
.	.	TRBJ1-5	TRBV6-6	TGTGCCAGCAGCCCACCGGGTCAGCCCCAGCATTTT	CASSPPGQPQHF
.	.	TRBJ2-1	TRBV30	TGTGCCTGGAGCCGACTCAGCCCCCCTGAGCAGTTCTTC	CAWSRLSPPEQFF
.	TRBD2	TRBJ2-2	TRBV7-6	TGTGCCAGCAGCCCCCAACCGGGACTAGGGACCGGGGAGCTGTTTTTT	CASSPQPGLGTGELFF
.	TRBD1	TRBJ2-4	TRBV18	TGTGCCAGCTCACAACAGGGGCCGACAGCCAAAAACATTCAGTACTTC	CASSQQGPTAKNIQYF
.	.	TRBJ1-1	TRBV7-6	TGTGCCAGCAGCCCGACGTCCCGGGCCGCGGGTGAAGCTTTCTTT	CASSPTSRAAGEAFF
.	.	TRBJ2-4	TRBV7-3	TGTGCCAGCAGCTGGATGAGCGGACCAACAAACATTCAGTACTTC	CASSWMSGPTNIQYF
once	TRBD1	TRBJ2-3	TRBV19	TGTGCCAGTAGAGGGGGCACAGGGGGCGGCACAGATACGCAGTATTTT	CASRGGTGGGTDTQYF
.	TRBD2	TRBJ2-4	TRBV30	TGTGCCTGGGCGAGCCCGGGGGGTTGGCCGTACTTC	CAWASPGGWPYF
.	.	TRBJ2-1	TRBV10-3	TGTGCCATCAGTGATGGGGCGGACTCCTACAATGAGCAGTTCTTC	CAISDGADSYNEQFF
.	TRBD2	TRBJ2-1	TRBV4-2	TGTGCCAGCAGCCAAGATGAGGCGACTAGCGGGACGGGTGAGCAGTTCTTC	CASSQDEATSGTGEQFF
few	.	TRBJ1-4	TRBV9	TGTGCCAGCGGAGAAAATGAAAAACTGTTTTTT	CASGENEKLFF
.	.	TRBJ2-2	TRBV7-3	TGTGCCAGCAGCCCCGGCAGGTTCCCCACCGGGGAGCTGTTTTTT	CASSPGRFPTGELFF
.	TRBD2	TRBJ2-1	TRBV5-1	TGCGCCAGCAGCTTGGCTGGGGGAGGGCCCTACAATGAGCAGTTCTTC	CASSLAGGGPYNEQFF
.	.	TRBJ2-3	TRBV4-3	TGCGCCAGCAGCCGAAAGATAGGGGGGCTAGCGGTAACAGATACGCAGTATTTT	CASSRKIGGLAVTDTQYF
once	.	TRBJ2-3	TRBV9	TGTGCCAGCAGCGTAACGCCGCGGTCAGAAGATACGCAGTATTTT	CASSVTPRSEDTQYF
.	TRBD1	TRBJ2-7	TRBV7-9	TGTGCCAGCAGCCCCCGCGACAGGGGAGCCTACGAGCAGTACTTC	CASSPRDRGAYEQYF
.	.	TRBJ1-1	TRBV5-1	TGCGCCAGCAGCTCCGGGAACATGAACACTGAAGCTTTCTTT	CASSSGNMNTEAFF
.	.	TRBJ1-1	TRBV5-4	TGTGCCAGCAGCTCCCCGGGGTTGAACACTGAAGCTTTCTTT	CASSSPGLNTEAFF
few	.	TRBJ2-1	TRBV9	TGTGCCAGCAGCGTAGTCGGAGACTCCTACAATGAGCAGTTCTTC	CASSVVGDSYNEQFF
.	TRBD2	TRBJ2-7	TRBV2	TGTGCCAGCAAGCCTAGCGGGATCTGGGAGCAGTACTTC	CASKPSGIWEQYF
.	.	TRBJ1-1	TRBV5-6	TGTGCCAGCAGCTTGGCACAGGAAGCTTTCTTT	CASSLAQEAFF
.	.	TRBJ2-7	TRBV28	TGTGCCAGCAGTCCAGCGGAGGTCGAGCAGTACTTC	CASSPAEVEQYF
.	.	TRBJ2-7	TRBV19	TGTGCCAGTAGTATGGGAGTTAGCTCCTACGAGCAGTACTTC	CASSMGVSSYEQYF
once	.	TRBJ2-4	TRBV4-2	TGTGCCAGCAGCCAAGATGGGGAGCTAGCCAAAAACATTCAGTACTTC	CASSQDGELAKNIQYF
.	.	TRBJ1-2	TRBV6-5	TGTGCCAGCAGTTTGCAGGGGAACTATGGCTACACCTTC	CASSLQGNYGYTF
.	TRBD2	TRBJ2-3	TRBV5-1	TGCGCCAGCAGCACGCCCGGGACTAGCGGTAGTACGCAGTATTTT	CASSTPGTSGSTQYF
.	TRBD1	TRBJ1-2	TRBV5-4	TGTGCCAGCAGCTCCGGGACAGCTAACTATGGCTACACCTTC	CASSSGTANYGYTF
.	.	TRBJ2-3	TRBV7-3	TGTGCCAGCAGCTTAGTGGGGCCCACAGATACGCAGTATTTT	CASSLVGPTDTQYF
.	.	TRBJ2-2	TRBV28	TGTGCCAGCAGTCTCGCAGGTCCGAACACCGGGGAGCTGTTTTTT	CASSLAGPNTGELFF
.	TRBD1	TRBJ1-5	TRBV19	TGTGCCAGTAACAGGGGGCAATATAGCAATCAGCCCCAGCATTTT	CASNRGQYSNQPQHF
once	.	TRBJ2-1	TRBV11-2	TGTGCCAGCAGCTCCCGGATACAGACGGACAATGAGCAGTTCTTC	CASSSRIQTDNEQFF
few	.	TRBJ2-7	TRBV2	TGTGCCAGCGGGCCAGACAGTCACTACGAGCAGTACTTC	CASGPDSHYEQYF
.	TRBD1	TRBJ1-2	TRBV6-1	TGTGCCAGCAGTGAATTCCCACAGGGGGGCTATGGCTACACCTTC	CASSEFPQGGYGYTF
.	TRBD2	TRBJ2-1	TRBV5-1	TGCGCCAGCAGCTTGACAAGAGGACTAGCGGGAGGTAATGAGCAGTTCTTC	CASSLTRGLAGGNEQFF
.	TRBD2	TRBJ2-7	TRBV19	TGTGCCAGTAGTATAGGACTAGCGGCCTACGAGCAGTACTTC	CASSIGLAAYEQYF
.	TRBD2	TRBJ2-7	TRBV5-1	TGCGCCAGCAGCCCGACTAGCGGAGCCTACGAGCAGTACTTC	CASSPTSGAYEQYF
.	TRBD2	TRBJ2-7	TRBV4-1	TGCGCCAGCAGCCTAAGACTAGCGAGTGTGGGGGTCTCCTACGAGCAGTACTTC	CASSLRLASVGVSYEQYF
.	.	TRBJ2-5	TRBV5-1	TGCGCCAGCAGCCCCCAGGGAGGTGAATGGGAGACCCAGTACTTC	CASSPQGGEWETQYF
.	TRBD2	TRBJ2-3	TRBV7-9	TGTGCCAGCAGCTCTAGCGGGCGGGGGGCAGATACGCAGTATTTT	CASSSSGRGADTQYF
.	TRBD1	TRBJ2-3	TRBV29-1	TGCAGCGTTGAACCGGGGCAGGGGGCCCCCGGTACGCAGTATTTT	CSVEPGQGAPGTQYF
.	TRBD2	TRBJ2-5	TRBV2	TGTGCCAGCAGGGGAGCGGGAGGGTACCAAGAGACCCAGTACTTC	CASRGAGGYQETQYF